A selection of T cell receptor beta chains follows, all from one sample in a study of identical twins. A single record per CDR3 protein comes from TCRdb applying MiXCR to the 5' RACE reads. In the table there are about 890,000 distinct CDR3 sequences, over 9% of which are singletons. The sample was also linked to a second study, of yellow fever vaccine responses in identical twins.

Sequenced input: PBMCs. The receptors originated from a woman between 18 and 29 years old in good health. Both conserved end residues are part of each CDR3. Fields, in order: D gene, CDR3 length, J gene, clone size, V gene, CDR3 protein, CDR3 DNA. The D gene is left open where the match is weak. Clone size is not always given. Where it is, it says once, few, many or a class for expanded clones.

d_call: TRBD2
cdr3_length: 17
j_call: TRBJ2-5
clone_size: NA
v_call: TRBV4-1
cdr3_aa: CASSQAGQRGEQETQYF
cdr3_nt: TGCGCCAGCAGCCAAGCTGGGCAGCGGGGGGAACAAGAGACCCAGTACTTC

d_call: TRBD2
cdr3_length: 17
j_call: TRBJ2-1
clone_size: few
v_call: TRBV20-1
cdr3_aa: CSARDKVAGGPGNEQFF
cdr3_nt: TGCAGTGCTAGAGATAAGGTAGCGGGAGGGCCGGGCAATGAGCAGTTCTTC

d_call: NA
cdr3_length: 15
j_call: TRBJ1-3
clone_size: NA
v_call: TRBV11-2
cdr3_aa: CASSLVQVSGNTIYF
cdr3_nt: TGTGCCAGCAGCTTAGTACAGGTCTCTGGAAACACCATATATTTT

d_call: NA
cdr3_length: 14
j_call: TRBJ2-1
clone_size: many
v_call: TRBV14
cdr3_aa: CASSPHWGPNEQFF
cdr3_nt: TGTGCCAGCAGCCCCCACTGGGGGCCCAATGAGCAGTTCTTC

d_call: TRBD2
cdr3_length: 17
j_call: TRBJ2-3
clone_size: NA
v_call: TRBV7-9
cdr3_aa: CASSFTPGLSDTDTQYF
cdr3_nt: TGTGCCAGCAGCTTCACTCCGGGACTATCTGACACAGATACGCAGTATTTT

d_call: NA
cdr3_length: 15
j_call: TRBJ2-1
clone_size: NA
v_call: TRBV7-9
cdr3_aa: CASSLSFEVGASQFF
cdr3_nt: TGTGCCAGCAGCTTAAGTTTCGAGGTGGGGGCATCGCAGTTCTTC

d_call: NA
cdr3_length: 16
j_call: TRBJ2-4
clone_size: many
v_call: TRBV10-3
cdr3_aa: CAISESTALAKNIQYF
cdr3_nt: TGTGCCATCAGTGAGAGCACAGCACTAGCCAAAAACATTCAGTACTTC

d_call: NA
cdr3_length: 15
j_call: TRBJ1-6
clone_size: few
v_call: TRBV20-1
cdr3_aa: CSARDFRLNNSPLHF
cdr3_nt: TGCAGTGCTAGAGATTTCCGATTAAATAATTCACCCCTCCACTTT

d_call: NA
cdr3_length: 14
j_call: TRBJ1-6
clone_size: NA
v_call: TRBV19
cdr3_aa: CASSTGTVNSPLHF
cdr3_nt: TGTGCCAGTAGTACCGGGACTGTCAATTCACCCCTCCACTTT

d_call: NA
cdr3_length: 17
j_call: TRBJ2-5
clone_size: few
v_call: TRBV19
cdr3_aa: CASSLNKGGHSQETQYF
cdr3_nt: TGTGCCAGTAGTCTCAACAAGGGGGGGCACTCTCAAGAGACCCAGTACTTC

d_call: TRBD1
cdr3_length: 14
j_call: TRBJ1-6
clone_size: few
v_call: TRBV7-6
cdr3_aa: CASSSGQGHAPLHF
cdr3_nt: TGTGCCAGCAGCTCAGGACAGGGTCATGCACCCCTCCACTTT

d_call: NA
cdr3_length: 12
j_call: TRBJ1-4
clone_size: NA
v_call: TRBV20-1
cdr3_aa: CSIQGPNEKLFF
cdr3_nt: TGCAGTATACAGGGACCTAATGAAAAACTGTTTTTT

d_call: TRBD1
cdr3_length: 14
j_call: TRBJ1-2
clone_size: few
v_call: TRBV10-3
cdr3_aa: CAISSVTGDYGYTF
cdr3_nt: TGTGCCATCAGTAGCGTAACAGGGGACTATGGCTACACCTTC

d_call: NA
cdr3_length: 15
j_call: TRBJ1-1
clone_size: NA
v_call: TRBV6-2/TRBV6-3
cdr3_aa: CASSYGIIMNTEAFF
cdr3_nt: TGTGCCAGCAGTTACGGGATTATCATGAACACTGAAGCTTTCTTT

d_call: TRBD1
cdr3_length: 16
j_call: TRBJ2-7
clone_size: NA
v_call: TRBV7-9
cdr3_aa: CASSSARQGGAYEQYF
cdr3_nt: TGTGCCAGCAGCTCGGCGAGACAGGGGGGCGCCTACGAGCAGTACTTC

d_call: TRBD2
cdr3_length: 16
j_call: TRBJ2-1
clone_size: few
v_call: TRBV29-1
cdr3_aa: CSVEERARGSGNEQFF
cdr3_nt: TGCAGCGTTGAAGAGAGGGCCCGGGGTAGCGGGAACGAGCAGTTCTTC

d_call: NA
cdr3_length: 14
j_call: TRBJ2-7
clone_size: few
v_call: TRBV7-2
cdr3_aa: CASSSEGRIYEQYF
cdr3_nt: TGTGCCAGCAGCTCCGAGGGGCGGATCTACGAGCAGTACTTC

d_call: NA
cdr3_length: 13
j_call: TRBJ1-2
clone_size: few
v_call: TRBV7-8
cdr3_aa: CASSPDSPLSYTF
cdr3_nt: TGTGCCAGCAGCCCGGATTCCCCCTTAAGCTACACCTTC

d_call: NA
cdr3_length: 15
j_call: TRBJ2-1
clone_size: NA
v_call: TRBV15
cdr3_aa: CATTPGRPGYNEQFF
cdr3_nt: TGTGCCACCACACCCGGGAGACCTGGCTACAATGAGCAGTTCTTC

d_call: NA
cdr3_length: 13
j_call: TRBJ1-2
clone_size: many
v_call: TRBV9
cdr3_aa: CASSPSGVYGYTF
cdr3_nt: TGTGCCAGCAGCCCAAGTGGAGTCTATGGCTACACCTTC

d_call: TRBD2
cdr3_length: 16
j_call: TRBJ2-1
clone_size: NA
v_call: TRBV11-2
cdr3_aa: CASSLRLAESYNEQFF
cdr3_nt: TGTGCCAGCAGCCTCCGACTAGCCGAATCCTACAATGAGCAGTTCTTC

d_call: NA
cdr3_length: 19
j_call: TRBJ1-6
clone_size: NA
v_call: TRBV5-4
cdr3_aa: CASSLGPGEAQVGVSPLHF
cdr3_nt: TGTGCCAGCAGCTTGGGGCCAGGGGAAGCGCAAGTCGGTGTGTCACCCCTCCACTTT

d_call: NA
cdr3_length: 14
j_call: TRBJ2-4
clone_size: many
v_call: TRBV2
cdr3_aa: CASRDGLAKNIQYF
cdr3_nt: TGTGCCAGCAGAGACGGATTAGCCAAAAACATTCAGTACTTC

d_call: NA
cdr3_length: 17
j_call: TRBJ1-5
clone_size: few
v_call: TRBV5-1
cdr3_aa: CASRKGTILLGNQPQHF
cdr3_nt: TGCGCCAGCAGAAAGGGGACGATATTACTGGGCAATCAGCCCCAGCATTTT

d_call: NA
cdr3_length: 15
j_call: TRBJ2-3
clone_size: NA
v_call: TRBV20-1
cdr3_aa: CSAPRLGGSTDTQYF
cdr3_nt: TGCAGTGCCCCCCGGTTGGGGGGCAGCACAGATACGCAGTATTTT

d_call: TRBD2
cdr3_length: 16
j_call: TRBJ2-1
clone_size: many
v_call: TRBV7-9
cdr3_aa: CASSSLRGGSINEQFF
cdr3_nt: TGTGCCAGCAGCTCACTACGGGGGGGGTCCATTAATGAGCAGTTCTTC

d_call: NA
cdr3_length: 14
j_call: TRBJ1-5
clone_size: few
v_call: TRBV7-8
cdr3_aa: CASSLGELNQPQHF
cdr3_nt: TGTGCCAGCAGCTTAGGGGAGTTAAATCAGCCCCAGCATTTT

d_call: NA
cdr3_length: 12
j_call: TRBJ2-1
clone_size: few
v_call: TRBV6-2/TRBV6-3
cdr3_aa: CASSYSVDEQFF
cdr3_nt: TGTGCCAGCAGTTATTCGGTCGATGAGCAGTTCTTC

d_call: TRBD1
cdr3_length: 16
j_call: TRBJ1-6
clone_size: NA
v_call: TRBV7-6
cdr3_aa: CASSLLGQGGNSPLHF
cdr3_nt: TGTGCCAGCAGCTTACTCGGACAGGGCGGGAATTCACCCCTCCACTTT

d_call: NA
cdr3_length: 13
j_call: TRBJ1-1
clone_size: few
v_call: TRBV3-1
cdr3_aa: CASSGHPNTEAFF
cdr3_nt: TGTGCCAGCTCAGGACACCCGAACACTGAAGCTTTCTTT

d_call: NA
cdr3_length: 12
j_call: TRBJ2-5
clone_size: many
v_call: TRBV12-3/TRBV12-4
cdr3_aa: CASSFQLETQYF
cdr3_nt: TGTGCCAGCAGTTTTCAGCTAGAGACCCAGTACTTC

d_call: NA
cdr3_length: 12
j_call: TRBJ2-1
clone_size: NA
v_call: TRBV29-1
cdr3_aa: CSVEDEGNEQFF
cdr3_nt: TGCAGCGTTGAAGATGAGGGGAATGAGCAGTTCTTC

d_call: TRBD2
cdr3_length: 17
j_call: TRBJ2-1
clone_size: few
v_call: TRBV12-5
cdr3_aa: CASGFPGLRTVGDEQFF
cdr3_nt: TGTGCTAGTGGTTTCCCGGGACTACGCACGGTAGGGGATGAGCAGTTCTTC

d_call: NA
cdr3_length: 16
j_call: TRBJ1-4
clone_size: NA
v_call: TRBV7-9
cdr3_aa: CASSLVTREVGEKLFF
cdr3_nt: TGTGCCAGCAGCTTAGTGACCAGGGAGGTTGGAGAAAAACTGTTTTTT

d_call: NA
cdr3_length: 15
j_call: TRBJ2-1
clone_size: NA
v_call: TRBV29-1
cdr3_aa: CSVETGTMIGNEQFF
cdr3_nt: TGCAGCGTTGAAACCGGGACAATGATTGGCAATGAGCAGTTCTTC

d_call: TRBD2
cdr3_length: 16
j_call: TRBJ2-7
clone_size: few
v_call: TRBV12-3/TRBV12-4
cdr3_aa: CASRPEGSGISYEQYF
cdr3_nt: TGTGCCAGCAGGCCCGAGGGTAGCGGGATCTCCTACGAGCAGTACTTC

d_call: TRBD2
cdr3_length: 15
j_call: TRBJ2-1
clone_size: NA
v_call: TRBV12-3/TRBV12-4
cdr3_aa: CASRPQGLAGLEQFF
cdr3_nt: TGTGCCAGCAGACCCCAGGGACTAGCGGGGTTAGAGCAGTTCTTC

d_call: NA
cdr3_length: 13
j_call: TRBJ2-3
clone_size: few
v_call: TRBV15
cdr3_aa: CATSHIPTDTQYF
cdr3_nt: TGTGCCACCAGCCACATTCCGACAGATACGCAGTATTTT

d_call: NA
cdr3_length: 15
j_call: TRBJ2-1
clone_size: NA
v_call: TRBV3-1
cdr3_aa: CASSPQKRTFNEQFF
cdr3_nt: TGTGCCAGCAGCCCTCAAAAGAGGACCTTCAATGAGCAGTTCTTC

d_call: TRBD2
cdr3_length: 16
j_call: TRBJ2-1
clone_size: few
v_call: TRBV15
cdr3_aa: CATSKTPGLGSDEQFF
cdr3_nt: TGTGCCACCAGCAAAACACCGGGACTAGGGTCGGATGAGCAGTTCTTC

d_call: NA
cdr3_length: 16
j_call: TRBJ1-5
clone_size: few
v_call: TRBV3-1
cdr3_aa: CASSQLDRSGNQPQHF
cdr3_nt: TGTGCCAGCAGCCAACTGGACAGATCGGGCAATCAGCCCCAGCATTTT